One sample yielded the 2 T cell receptor beta chains listed below, sequenced in a study of OX40 agonist ivuxolimab in advanced cancers. Here immunoSEQ multiplex PCR was the method, and the copy in TCRdb shows in-frame clones only, minus some. The sample lists tens of thousands of clones; 75% to 90% were seen once. The sample here was CD4+ or CD8+ T cells sorted from blood, taken in a trial of the OX40 agonist ivuxolimab. The receptors shown here come from an adult with an advanced solid tumor such as melanoma, head and neck, liver or kidney cancer.

The chain uses TRBV27 and TRBJ2-3, with 8 bases fitting TRBD1. There are 13 residues in the CDR3. Per germline, CDR1 MNHEY and CDR2 SMNVEV (reference sequence). The V gene end was trimmed by 2 bases and the J gene end by 6 bases; junction bases not matched to a gene: 1. CDR3 in amino acids: CASSLNRGDTQYF. In nucleotides, the CDR3 is TGTGCCAGCAGTTTAAACAGGGGGGATACGCAGTATTTT.

This chain connects TRBV19 to TRBJ2-7; 13 bases map to TRBD2. V shed 10 bases and J 0 bases; nucleotides not matched to a gene: 3. Germline values: CDR1 LNHDA, CDR2 SQIVND (reference sequence). The CDR3 totals 14 residues. The CDR3 DNA is TGTGCCACTAGGACTAGCGGGGGCTCCTACGAGCAGTACTTC. This gives the protein CATRTSGGSYEQYF. The whole variable domain, remainder taken from reference TRBV19 and TRBJ2-7, is DGGITQSPKYLFRKEGQNVTLSCEQNLNHDAMYWYRQDPGQGLRLIYYSQIVNDFQKGDIAEGYSVSREKKESFPLTVTSAQKNPTAFYLCATRTSGGSYEQYFGPGTRLTVT.